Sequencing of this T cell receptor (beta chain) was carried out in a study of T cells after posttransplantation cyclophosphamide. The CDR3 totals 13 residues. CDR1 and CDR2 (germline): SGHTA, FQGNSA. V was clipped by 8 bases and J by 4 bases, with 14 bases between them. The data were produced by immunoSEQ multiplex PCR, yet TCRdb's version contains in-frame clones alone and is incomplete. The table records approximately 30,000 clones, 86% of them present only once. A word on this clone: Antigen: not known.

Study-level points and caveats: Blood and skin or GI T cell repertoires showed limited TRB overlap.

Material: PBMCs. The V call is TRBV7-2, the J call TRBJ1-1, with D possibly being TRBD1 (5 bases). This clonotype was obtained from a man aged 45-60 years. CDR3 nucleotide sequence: TGTGCCAGCTTCAGATGGGGGGTCACTGAAGCTTTCTTT. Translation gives CASFRWGVTEAFF.